This T cell receptor (beta chain) was profiled in a study of blood T cell repertoires in COVID-19. Study-wide background: Samples taken during acute and convalescent COVID-19 were collected in the United States, Italy and Spain.

From germline, CDR1 is SEHNR and CDR2 FQNEAQ (reference sequence). CDR3 size: 15 residues. V shed 5 bases and J shed 5 bases, with 18 bases lying between them. Produced via immunoSEQ multiplex PCR; TCRdb's table is partial and in-frame only. The repertoire holds about 250,000 clones, with 70% to 90% as singletons. The receptor was derived from a middle-aged man who had recovered from COVID-19. The specimen sequenced was PBMCs or T cells enriched from blood (not recorded which). The chain employs TRBV7-9 and TRBJ2-5; weak D call: TRBD2 (6 bases). CDR3 sequence: CASSHPFRESETQYF. CDR3 DNA: TGTGCCAGCAGCCACCCCTTCCGGGAGTCTGAGACCCAGTACTTC. The entire variable domain, with the rest obtained from reference TRBV7-9 and TRBJ2-5, is as follows: DTGVSQNPRHKITKRGQNVTFRCDPISEHNRLYWYRQTLGQGPEFLTYFQNEAQLEKSRLLSDRFSAERPKGSFSTLEIQRTEQGDSAMYLCASSHPFRESETQYFGPGTRLLVL.